The rows below give T cell receptor beta chains drawn from one sample of a study of shared clonotypes between healthy human individuals. This table comes from immunoSEQ multiplex PCR, and its TCRdb copy is limited to in-frame clones, with some not included. The sample has fewer than 800,000 clones, roughly 94% seen once. The specimen was naive CD8+ T cells sorted from blood. The source of these receptors is a man younger than 45 in good health. CDR3s include the opening cysteine and the closing phenylalanine or tryptophan. The D gene is left open where the match is weak. Only part of the rows carry a size: once, few, many, or a class if the clone is expanded.

>12|TRBV7-9|TRBJ2-7|NA|NA
CASSFPSYEQYF
TGTGCCAGCAGCTTCCCATCCTACGAGCAGTACTTC
>17|TRBV29-1|TRBJ2-3|TRBD2|NA
CSVDGTSGSFDADTQYF
TGCAGCGTCGACGGGACTAGCGGGAGCTTTGATGCGGATACGCAGTATTTT
>15|TRBV5-4|TRBJ2-7|TRBD1|NA
CASSPPGQGAVEQYF
TGTGCCAGCAGCCCCCCGGGACAGGGGGCGGTCGAGCAGTACTTC
>15|TRBV11-2|TRBJ2-7|TRBD1|NA
CASSISGTGTHEQYF
TGTGCCAGCAGCATATCCGGGACAGGGACCCACGAGCAGTACTTC
>13|TRBV27|TRBJ2-7|NA|NA
CASSLLGRDEQYF
TGTGCCAGCAGTTTATTGGGCAGGGACGAGCAGTACTTC
>16|TRBV2|TRBJ2-7|TRBD2|NA
CASSVGGDVSIDEQYF
TGTGCCAGCAGTGTCGGGGGGGACGTTAGTATCGACGAGCAGTACTTC
>15|TRBV15|TRBJ2-1|NA|NA
CATSRDPLGNNEQFF
TGTGCCACCAGCAGAGATCCCCTAGGGAACAATGAGCAGTTCTTC
>14|TRBV6-4|TRBJ2-3|NA|few
CASSLRQGTDTQYF
TGTGCCAGCAGCCTAAGACAGGGCACAGATACGCAGTATTTT
>17|TRBV29-1|TRBJ2-3|NA|NA
CSAVARTGRGRADTQYF
TGCAGCGCCGTAGCTCGAACGGGTAGGGGAAGGGCAGATACGCAGTATTTT
>15|TRBV23-1|TRBJ2-7|NA|once
CASKSNLGRLYEQYF
TGCGCCAGCAAGTCAAATCTAGGGCGACTCTACGAGCAGTACTTC
>14|TRBV6-5|TRBJ2-7|TRBD1|NA
CASSLGTGREEQYF
TGTGCCAGCAGCCTCGGGACAGGGCGTGAAGAGCAGTACTTC
>15|TRBV6-1|TRBJ2-4|NA|NA
CASSEGLVAKNIQYF
TGTGCCAGCAGTGAAGGCCTTGTAGCCAAAAACATTCAGTACTTC
>14|TRBV29-1|TRBJ2-7|NA|NA
CSVETGRSFYEQYF
TGCAGCGTTGAGACAGGTCGCTCGTTCTACGAGCAGTACTTC
>16|TRBV4-1|TRBJ2-7|NA|NA
CASSRPLQDSAYEQYF
TGCGCCAGCAGCCGCCCACTACAGGACAGTGCCTACGAGCAGTACTTC